These 14 T cell receptor beta chains were all obtained from the same sample, sequenced in a study of blood T cells in healthy people across ages. Then a second PCR, running roughly 7 to 12 cycles, was carried out with a sample-barcoded 5' primer and a J-beta primer mix. TCRdb ran MiXCR on the 5' RACE reads and lists one entry per CDR3 protein. This table has hundreds of thousands of distinct CDR3 sequences, about half appearing once. Sequenced: blood. These receptor sequences come from a woman aged 55-70 years in good health.

The CDR3 here is CASSLTPMTGSYNEQYF. The CDR3 DNA follows: TGTGCCAGCAGCTTGACTCCAATGACAGGATCCTACAATGAGCAGTACTTC. The genes are TRBV7-3 and TRBJ2-1; possible D gene TRBD1, 6 bases. TRBJ2-7 matches the DNA end more closely, so the J call is doubtful. CDR1 SGHTA and CDR2 FQGTGA come from the germline V gene. The CDR3 has 17 residues.

The chain is built from TRBV6-5 and TRBJ2-3; maybe TRBD1 (5 bases). V was cut by 4 bases and J by 14 bases, with 13 bases left in between. CDR3 length equals 11 residues. Germline CDR1 and CDR2: MNHEY and SVGAGI. The CDR3 DNA sequence: TGTGCCAGCAGTTTGGGGCCTCAATGGTATTTT. It translates to CASSLGPQWYF.

This clonotype occurred a few times. The chain combines TRBV7-2 with TRBJ2-7, with TRBD2 as a possible D gene (6 bases). Germline lookup yields CDR1 SGHTA and CDR2 FQGNSA. V lost 4 bases, J lost 3 bases, and 19 bases lay in between. This CDR3 is built from 16 residues. CDR3 sequence reads: CASSYDISSGNYEQYF. DNA for the CDR3: TGTGCCAGCAGCTACGACATAAGTAGCGGAAACTACGAGCAGTACTTC.

This sequence joins TRBV7-2 and TRBJ2-3; 14 nucleotides match TRBD2. Trimming removed 4 bases from V and 11 bases from J; junction bases left unmatched: 11. This CDR3 contains 16 residues. The germline CDR1 and CDR2 sequences are SGHTA and FQGNSA. Written as DNA, the CDR3 is TGTGCCAGCAGCTCAGTACCCGGGACTAGCGGGGGTGGGCAGTATTTT. It translates to CASSSVPGTSGGGQYF.

A remark on this clonotype: A single base separates this from a much larger clone, so it may be a read error. The gene calls are TRBV4-2 and TRBJ2-5, with D hard to call. Germline V gene data show CDR1 as LGHNA and CDR2 as YNFKEQ. This CDR3 has 15 amino acids. The CDR3 region is CASNQKRGPQETQYF. The CDR3 DNA is TGTGCCAGCAACCAAAAACGTGGGCCTCAAGAGACCCAGTACTTC.

This clonotype was seen ten or more times. This chain uses TRBV3-1 with TRBJ2-1; TRBD2 is a possible D gene (6 bases). The V gene lost 4 bases and the J gene lost 7 bases, with 17 bases spanning the gap. Per germline, CDR1 LGHDT and CDR2 YNNKEL (reference sequence). The CDR3 length is 15 residues. In DNA form, the CDR3 reads TGTGCCAGCAGCCCAAGTGTCCGTGCGGGGAATGAGCAGTTCTTC. It encodes CASSPSVRAGNEQFF.

This sequence joins TRBV7-2 and TRBJ2-3; 10 nucleotides align to TRBD2. Losses at the gene ends were 1 base for V and 1 base for J; bases not matched to a gene: 5. Germline V gene lookup returns CDR1 SGHTA and CDR2 FQGNSA. The length of the CDR3 is 17 residues. The CDR3 DNA follows: TGTGCCAGCAGCTTAGATTCGACTAGCGGGCGCACAGATACGCAGTATTTT. Encoded protein: CASSLDSTSGRTDTQYF.

The CDR3 protein is CSANHGVNTEAFF. In DNA, the CDR3 is TGCAGTGCTAACCACGGGGTGAACACTGAAGCTTTCTTT. The chain uses TRBV20-1 and TRBJ1-1; D not resolved. The CDR3 is made up of 13 amino acids. The ends were cut back, 4 bases at V and 0 bases at J, with 9 bases in the middle. Germline CDR1 and CDR2: DFQATT and SNEGSKA (reference sequence).

V usage is TRBV20-1 and J usage is TRBJ1-4; D uncertain. The CDR3 totals 13 residues. The V and J ends lost 3 bases and 8 bases respectively, with 13 bases between them. The V gene's germline CDR1 is DFQATT and CDR2 SNEGSKA (reference sequence). CDR3 sequence: CSARPRTGEKLFF. In DNA, the CDR3 is TGCAGTGCTAGGCCGCGGACGGGAGAAAAACTGTTTTTT.

The chain carries TRBV28 and TRBJ2-3, with D perhaps matching TRBD2 (6 bases). CDR1 and CDR2 from the germline V gene are MDHEN and SYDVKM. V lost 7 bases and J lost 5, with 19 bases in between. This CDR3 region has 15 residues. CDR3 residues: CASTPETRDVDTQYF. Here the CDR3 DNA reads TGTGCCAGCACCCCAGAGACGCGGGACGTAGATACGCAGTATTTT.

The chain joins TRBV18 to TRBJ2-1; 10 nucleotides match TRBD2. In germline, CDR1 is KGHSH, CDR2 LQKENI. This CDR3 has 18 residues. V shed 3 bases and J 3 bases; nucleotides not matched to a gene: 11. The CDR3 region has the DNA TGTGCCAGCTCACCGAGGCCTAGCGGGAGTCTGATCTACAATGAGCAGTTCTTC. Its translation is CASSPRPSGSLIYNEQFF.

This clonotype was picked up a small number of times. The chain uses TRBV5-1 and TRBJ2-5; a weak D match, TRBD1 (6 bases). The CDR3 runs to 15 residues. Trimming stripped 5 bases from V and 5 bases from J, with 19 bases between. Per the germline V gene, CDR1 is SGHRS and CDR2 is YFSETQ. The CDR3 region is CASRLTGTFLETQYF. CDR3 bases: TGCGCCAGCAGGTTAACAGGGACCTTTTTGGAGACCCAGTACTTC.

This clonotype was seen ten or more times. CDR3 residues: CASSSRRGGEETQYF. DNA for the CDR3: TGTGCCAGCAGCTCCCGGAGGGGGGGAGAAGAGACCCAGTACTTC. The rearrangement joins TRBV7-2 to TRBJ2-5, with D possibly matching TRBD2 (7 bases). CDR1 SGHTA and CDR2 FQGNSA come from the germline V gene. The V and J ends lost 4 bases and 3 bases respectively, with 15 bases between them. The CDR3 extends over 15 amino acids.

The J gene is TRBJ2-7, the V gene TRBV20-1; 10 nucleotides align to TRBD2. This CDR3 region has 15 residues. Trimming at V came to 4 bases and at J to 7 bases, leaving 13 bases not matched to a gene. Germline CDR1 is DFQATT and CDR2 is SNEGSKA (reference sequence). CDR3 sequence (DNA): TGCAGTGCTATGGCTAGCGGGAGATTCAACAATGAGCAGTACTTC. It codes for CSAMASGRFNNEQYF.